The 4 T cell receptor beta chains given below trace back to one sample, sequenced in a study of blood T cell repertoires in COVID-19. Sequencing was performed with immunoSEQ multiplex PCR; in TCRdb, only in-frame clones are kept and a portion is missing. The repertoire holds fewer than 110,000 clones, with 92% as singletons. Material for sequencing was peripheral blood. The origin of the receptors is a man aged 45-65 years with active COVID-19.

The chain recombines TRBV28 with TRBJ2-7; TRBD2 matches at 9 bases. This CDR3 is built from 13 residues. CDR1 is MDHEN and CDR2 is SYDVKM in the germline V gene. V was clipped by 2 bases and J by 6 bases; unmatched bases: 2. CDR3 bases: TGTGCCAGCAGTTTAGGCGGGAGGGGCGAGCAGTACTTC. Translating gives CASSLGGRGEQYF.

This chain connects TRBV4-2 to TRBJ2-3; TRBD1 matches 8 bases. This CDR3 has 20 residues. The trim removed 0 bases at V and 1 base at J, leaving 15 bases unmatched. Germline loops: CDR1 LGHNA, CDR2 YNFKEQ. This CDR3 reads CASSQDRRGRRFRGTDTQYF. The CDR3 coding sequence is TGTGCCAGCAGCCAAGATCGCAGGGGGCGAAGGTTTAGGGGCACAGATACGCAGTATTTT.

The J gene is TRBJ1-5, the V gene TRBV28, with 9 positions matching TRBD1. CDR1 is MDHEN and CDR2 is SYDVKM in the germline V gene. The CDR3 covers 15 residues. Unmatched junction bases numbered 7, after V lost 3 bases and J lost 7 bases. The CDR3 spells CASSLATGGWQPQHF. CDR3 coding DNA: TGTGCCAGCAGTTTGGCGACAGGGGGGTGGCAGCCCCAGCATTTT.

V and J are TRBV7-9 and TRBJ2-7; 8 nucleotides agree with TRBD2. CDR3 size: 14 residues. Trimming cost V 0 bases and J 6 bases; bases outside gene matches: 4. Germline CDR1 is SEHNR and CDR2 is FQNEAQ (reference sequence). The DNA of the CDR3 is TGTGCCAGCAGCTTAGCCGGGAGGGCCTCCGAGCAGTACTTC. Translated: CASSLAGRASEQYF.